This T cell receptor beta chain was documented in a study of CD8+ T cells in alopecia areata. This CDR3 comprises 15 residues. CDR1 and CDR2 (germline): SGHTA, FQGNSA. The trim removed 4 bases at V and 8 bases at J, leaving 4 bases unmatched. Obtained from alopecia areata patients were lesional scalp punch biopsies along with peripheral blood. Extraction of RNA preceded its reverse transcription into cDNA, which served as the sequencing template. Profiled with immunoSEQ multiplex PCR; TCRdb holds only in-frame clones, not every one. The sample has fewer than 7,500 clones, about 65% seen once. Specimen: skin, collected at week 0. The chain joins TRBV7-2 to TRBJ2-1; 14 bases align to TRBD2. This sequence was found in a human donor with alopecia areata. Written as DNA, the CDR3 is TGTGCCAGCAGCTACCGACTAGCGGGGGGGCATGAGCAGTTCTTC. Translating gives CASSYRLAGGHEQFF.